This TCR beta chain appears in the sequencing data of a study of T cell responses to AZD1222 COVID-19 vaccine. Overall study results and limits: Most donors were white British and more were female, and clonal diversity was possibly underestimated.

The germline CDR1 and CDR2 sequences are LNHDA and SQIVND (reference sequence). V lost 4 bases and J 2 bases, leaving 12 bases between the germline ends. The length of the CDR3 is 15 residues. As to this clone: Its matching antigen is unknown.

Libraries were prepared by immunoSEQ multiplex PCR; TCRdb keeps only in-frame clonotypes and omits some of them. The data hold 110,000 to 150,000 clones, with 80% to 95% observed a single time. The sequenced sample was peripheral blood, obtained on day 0 of AZD1222 vaccination. This chain uses TRBV19 with TRBJ1-3; D might be TRBD1 (5 bases). The sequence derives from an adult in good health. The CDR3 DNA reads as TGTGCCAGTAGTACCGTCCGGGGCCCTGGAAACACCATATATTTT. Translating gives CASSTVRGPGNTIYF.